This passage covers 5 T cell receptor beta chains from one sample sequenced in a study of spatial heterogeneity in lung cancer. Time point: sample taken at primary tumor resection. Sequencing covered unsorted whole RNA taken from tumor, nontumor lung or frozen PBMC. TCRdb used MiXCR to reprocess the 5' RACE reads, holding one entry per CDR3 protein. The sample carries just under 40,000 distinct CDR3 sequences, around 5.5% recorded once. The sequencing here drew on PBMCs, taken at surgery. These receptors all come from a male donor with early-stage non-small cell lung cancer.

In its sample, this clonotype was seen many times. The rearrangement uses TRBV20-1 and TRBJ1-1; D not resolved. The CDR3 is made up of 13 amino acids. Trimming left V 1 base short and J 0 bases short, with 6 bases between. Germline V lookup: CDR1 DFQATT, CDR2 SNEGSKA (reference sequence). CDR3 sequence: CSARAPMNTEAFF. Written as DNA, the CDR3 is TGCAGTGCTAGAGCACCTATGAACACTGAAGCTTTCTTT.

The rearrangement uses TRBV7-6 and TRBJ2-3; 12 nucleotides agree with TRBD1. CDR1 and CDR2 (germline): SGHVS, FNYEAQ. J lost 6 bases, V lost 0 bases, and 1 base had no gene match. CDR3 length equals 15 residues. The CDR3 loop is CASSLAGTGGDTQYF. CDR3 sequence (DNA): TGTGCCAGCAGCTTAGCCGGGACAGGGGGCGATACGCAGTATTTT.

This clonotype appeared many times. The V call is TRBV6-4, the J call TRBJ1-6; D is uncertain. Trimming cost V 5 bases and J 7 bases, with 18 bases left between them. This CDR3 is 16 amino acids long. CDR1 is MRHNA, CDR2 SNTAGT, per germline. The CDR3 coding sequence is TGTGCCAGCAGTACCGAGGGCCTCGGACGAAATTCACCCCTCCACTTT. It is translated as CASSTEGLGRNSPLHF.

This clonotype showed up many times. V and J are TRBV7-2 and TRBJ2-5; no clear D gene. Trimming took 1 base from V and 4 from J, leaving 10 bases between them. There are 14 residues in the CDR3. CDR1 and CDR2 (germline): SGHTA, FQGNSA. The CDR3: CASSLGTHPETQYF. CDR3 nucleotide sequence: TGTGCCAGCAGCTTAGGAACACACCCAGAGACCCAGTACTTC.

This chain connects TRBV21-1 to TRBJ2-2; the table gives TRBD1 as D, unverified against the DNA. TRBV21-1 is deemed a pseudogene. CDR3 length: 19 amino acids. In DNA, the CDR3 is TGTGCCAGCAGCAAAAGGGGTCGAATCAGGGGTTGGGACACCGGGGAGCTGTTTTTT. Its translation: CASSKRGRIRGWDTGELFF.